These T cell receptor beta chains were read from a single sample in a study of shared clonotypes between healthy human individuals. Sequenced by immunoSEQ multiplex PCR; TCRdb stores in-frame clones only, minus some. The repertoire holds hundreds of thousands of clones, approximately 97% seen once, with roughly 0.055% in the top ten. The sequencing sample was made of naive CD4+ T cells sorted from blood. Every receptor here comes from a woman between 25 and 40 years old in good health. CDR3s leave out the opening cysteine and the closing phenylalanine or tryptophan.

v_gene: TRBV28; j_gene: TRBJ1-2; CDR3aa: ASRLSETGTRYGYT
v_gene: TRBV2; j_gene: TRBJ2-2; CDR3aa: ASSGTGIAYGELF
v_gene: TRBV7-3; j_gene: TRBJ2-6; CDR3aa: ASSLSPGGPSGANVLT
v_gene: TRBV19; j_gene: TRBJ2-7; CDR3aa: ASSIERDRGRRAMSFYEQY
v_gene: TRBV27; j_gene: TRBJ2-2; CDR3aa: ASTWQGTNTGELF
v_gene: TRBV18; j_gene: TRBJ2-1; CDR3aa: ASSQDRDNEQF
v_gene: TRBV10-3; j_gene: TRBJ1-1; CDR3aa: AISAKGTEAF
v_gene: TRBV27; j_gene: TRBJ2-1; CDR3aa: ASRVRGQGTNEQF
v_gene: TRBV2; j_gene: TRBJ2-5; CDR3aa: ASSRYRTSGRVIETQY
v_gene: TRBV9; j_gene: TRBJ2-3; CDR3aa: ASSIGGQGGIDTQY
v_gene: TRBV9; j_gene: TRBJ1-2; CDR3aa: ASSVVGLAGYT
v_gene: TRBV28; j_gene: TRBJ2-7; CDR3aa: ASSRAYEQY
v_gene: TRBV5-1; j_gene: TRBJ2-3; CDR3aa: ASSGTSGRATDTQY
v_gene: TRBV9; j_gene: TRBJ2-7; CDR3aa: ASSTRLAGGPQY
v_gene: TRBV10-3; j_gene: TRBJ2-3; CDR3aa: APPGKQGESGPYTDTQY
v_gene: TRBV5-6; j_gene: TRBJ1-2; CDR3aa: ASSLTWKDGYT
v_gene: TRBV2; j_gene: TRBJ2-1; CDR3aa: ASSETSGRAYNEQF
v_gene: TRBV10-1; j_gene: TRBJ2-1; CDR3aa: ASSEQLAGGPIHDEQF
v_gene: TRBV11-2; j_gene: TRBJ2-1; CDR3aa: ASSLRGTSSYNEQF
v_gene: TRBV28; j_gene: TRBJ2-7; CDR3aa: ASSLLPGQGTYEQY
v_gene: TRBV10-3; j_gene: TRBJ2-3; CDR3aa: ATAGTTTDTQY
v_gene: TRBV29-1; j_gene: TRBJ2-5; CDR3aa: SVSRTAETQY
v_gene: TRBV18; j_gene: TRBJ1-1; CDR3aa: ASSPPAGVNTEAF
v_gene: TRBV28; j_gene: TRBJ1-6; CDR3aa: ASSLHGLSNSPLH
v_gene: TRBV15; j_gene: TRBJ2-6; CDR3aa: ATSRVARSSGANVLT
v_gene: TRBV5-1; j_gene: TRBJ2-1; CDR3aa: ASSLVGLGYNEQF
v_gene: TRBV7-9; j_gene: TRBJ2-4; CDR3aa: ASSSAGATNLAKNIQY
v_gene: TRBV10-1; j_gene: TRBJ2-2; CDR3aa: ASTGSPLSGELF
v_gene: TRBV14; j_gene: TRBJ2-7; CDR3aa: ASSLGLGTLYEQY
v_gene: TRBV11-2; j_gene: TRBJ2-2; CDR3aa: ASRTTGTTGELF
v_gene: TRBV19; j_gene: TRBJ2-1; CDR3aa: ASSIGTGIPYNEQF
v_gene: TRBV6-1; j_gene: TRBJ2-3; CDR3aa: ASSENVPDTQY
v_gene: TRBV18; j_gene: TRBJ2-1; CDR3aa: ASLQGNEQF
v_gene: TRBV7-2; j_gene: TRBJ2-7; CDR3aa: ASSLAGQGTTSWGQY
v_gene: TRBV28; j_gene: TRBJ2-3; CDR3aa: ASSFLHLRVPHTQY
v_gene: TRBV19; j_gene: TRBJ2-3; CDR3aa: ASSIAVMLADTQY
v_gene: TRBV19; j_gene: TRBJ2-5; CDR3aa: ASSTQGETQY
v_gene: TRBV10-3; j_gene: TRBJ1-2; CDR3aa: ATSGDPGQEKNYGYT
v_gene: TRBV28; j_gene: TRBJ2-7; CDR3aa: ASSYLQGYEQY
v_gene: TRBV2; j_gene: TRBJ1-2; CDR3aa: ASSETDSSNYGYT
v_gene: TRBV7-9; j_gene: TRBJ2-1; CDR3aa: ASSLVLRLPSSYNEQF
v_gene: TRBV7-2; j_gene: TRBJ2-3; CDR3aa: ASSSRGREDTQY
v_gene: TRBV29-1; j_gene: TRBJ2-3; CDR3aa: SVRAGTDTQY
v_gene: TRBV2; j_gene: TRBJ2-7; CDR3aa: ASKISYEQY
v_gene: TRBV5-4; j_gene: TRBJ2-1; CDR3aa: ASSTPGLAGDDEQF
v_gene: TRBV19; j_gene: TRBJ2-1; CDR3aa: ASSTGLLLNEQF
v_gene: TRBV5-1; j_gene: TRBJ2-7; CDR3aa: ASSLTRGTATYEQY
v_gene: TRBV19; j_gene: TRBJ2-1; CDR3aa: ASSIWDLGREGGEQF
v_gene: TRBV2; j_gene: TRBJ1-1; CDR3aa: ASSGPSRDTEAF
v_gene: TRBV29-1; j_gene: TRBJ1-2; CDR3aa: SVFRDRSRYT
v_gene: TRBV27; j_gene: TRBJ2-1; CDR3aa: ASSSASLAHFGNEQF
v_gene: TRBV11-2; j_gene: TRBJ2-7; CDR3aa: ASSLGNRGPPGEQY
v_gene: TRBV4-1; j_gene: NA; CDR3aa: ASSQGDNRDRDYEQY
v_gene: TRBV9; j_gene: TRBJ2-2; CDR3aa: ASSAQPGSGELF
v_gene: TRBV5-4; j_gene: TRBJ1-3; CDR3aa: ASSVGTASGNTIY
v_gene: TRBV5-4; j_gene: TRBJ2-3; CDR3aa: ASSLGSGPLADTQY
v_gene: TRBV6-5; j_gene: TRBJ2-7; CDR3aa: ASSLTGGYYEQY